This T cell receptor beta chain was sequenced in a study of cytomegalovirus exposure and HLA in healthy donors. PCR involved 60 Vbeta and 13 Jbeta primers. Sequenced by immunoSEQ multiplex PCR; TCRdb stores in-frame clones only, minus some. The table includes some 140,000 clones, around 74% detected once. Comments on this clone: No antigen is known for it. This specimen includes other DNA sequences encoding the same CDR3.

V was pared by 5 bases and J by 5 bases, with 12 bases between. This CDR3 contains 13 residues. From germline, CDR1 is SGHAT and CDR2 FQNNGV. The study, taken as a whole, reports: Presence/absence comparisons presumed near-even sequencing depth among donors. It was shown in a later analysis that HLA-associated TCR beta chains were more clonally expanded than other, equally common chains. In a later analysis, V- and J-gene trimming of beta chains associated with a DCLRE1C missense variant, replicated independently. Judged likely to be a sequencing artifact was a cluster of highly shared sequence variants.

Sequenced material: PBMCs. The sequence was collected from a man aged 18 to 35 in good health and CMV-seronegative. The chain is built from TRBV11-2 and TRBJ1-1, with a possible D match to TRBD1 (5 bases). The CDR3 loop reads CASSLVGGTEAFF. The DNA for the CDR3 is TGTGCCAGCAGCCTAGTTGGGGGGACTGAAGCTTTCTTT.